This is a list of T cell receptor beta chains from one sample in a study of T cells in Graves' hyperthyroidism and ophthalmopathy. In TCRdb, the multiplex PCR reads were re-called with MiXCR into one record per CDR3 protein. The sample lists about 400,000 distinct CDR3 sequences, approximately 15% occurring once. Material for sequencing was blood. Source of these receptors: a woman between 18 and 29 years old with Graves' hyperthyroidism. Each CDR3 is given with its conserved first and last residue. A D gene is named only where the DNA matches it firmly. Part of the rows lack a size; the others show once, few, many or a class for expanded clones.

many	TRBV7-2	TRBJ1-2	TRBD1	CASSPHRGYGYTF	TGTGCCAGCAGCCCACACAGGGGGTATGGCTACACCTTC
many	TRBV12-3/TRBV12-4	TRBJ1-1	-	CASSLGHTEAFF	TGTGCCAGCAGTTTAGGGCACACTGAAGCTTTCTTT
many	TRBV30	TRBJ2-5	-	CAWRGGASETQYF	TGTGCCTGGAGGGGGGGCGCCTCGGAGACCCAGTACTTC
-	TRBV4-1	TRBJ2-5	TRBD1	CASSQGPGQGRETQYF	TGCGCCAGCAGCCAGGGACCCGGACAGGGCCGAGAGACCCAGTACTTC
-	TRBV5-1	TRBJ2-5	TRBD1	CASSLTGGKTQYF	TGTGCCAGCAGCTTAACAGGGGGCAAGACCCAGTACTTC
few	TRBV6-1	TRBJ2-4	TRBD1	CASTKTGKGGKNIQYF	TGTGCCAGCACCAAGACAGGGAAGGGCGGCAAAAACATTCAGTACTTC
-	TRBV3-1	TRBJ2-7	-	CASSHGATREQYF	TGTGCCAGCAGCCACGGAGCGACACGCGAGCAGTACTTC
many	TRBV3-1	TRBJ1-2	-	CASSQGRGPDYYGYTF	TGTGCCAGCAGCCAAGGTCGCGGGCCGGACTACTATGGCTACACCTTC
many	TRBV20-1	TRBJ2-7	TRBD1	CSAREGQGVAGQYF	TGCAGTGCTAGAGAGGGACAGGGAGTGGCTGGGCAGTACTTC
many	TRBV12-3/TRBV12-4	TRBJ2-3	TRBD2	CASSLDQSLAGGQTDTQYF	TGTGCCAGCAGTTTAGATCAAAGTCTCGCGGGGGGGCAGACAGATACGCAGTATTTT
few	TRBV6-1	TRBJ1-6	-	CASHDPRGSPLHF	TGTGCCAGCCACGACCCCCGGGGTTCACCCCTCCACTTT
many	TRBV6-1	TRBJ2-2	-	CASISARTGELFF	TGTGCCAGCATCTCCGCGCGGACCGGGGAGCTGTTTTTT
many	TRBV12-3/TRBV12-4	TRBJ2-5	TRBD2	CASSRPPGLAALGGETQYF	TGTGCCAGCAGTCGACCTCCGGGACTAGCAGCCCTTGGTGGAGAGACCCAGTACTTC
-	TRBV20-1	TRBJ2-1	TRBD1	CSARAGTGGSEQFF	TGCAGTGCTAGAGCCGGGACAGGGGGCAGTGAGCAGTTCTTC
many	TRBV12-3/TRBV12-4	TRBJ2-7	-	CASAPRAGPYEQYF	TGTGCCAGCGCCCCCCGTGCCGGCCCCTACGAGCAGTACTTC
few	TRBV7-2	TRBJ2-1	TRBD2	CASSARGGTAEFF	TGTGCCAGCAGCGCTAGGGGAGGGACTGCAGAGTTCTTC
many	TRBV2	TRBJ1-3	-	CAPRPPAANTIYF	TGTGCTCCCCGGCCTCCTGCGGCAAACACCATATATTTT
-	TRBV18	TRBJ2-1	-	CASSPGNLRNEQFF	TGTGCCAGCTCACCGGGAAACTTGCGGAATGAGCAGTTCTTC
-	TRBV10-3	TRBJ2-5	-	CAISEGLGIGGETQYF	TGTGCCATCAGTGAGGGATTGGGAATAGGCGGAGAGACCCAGTACTTC
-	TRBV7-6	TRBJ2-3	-	CASSLWAGPGDTQYF	TGTGCCAGCAGCTTATGGGCGGGGCCAGGGGATACGCAGTATTTT
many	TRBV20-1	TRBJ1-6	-	CSASPRRGGDNSPLHF	TGCAGTGCTAGCCCCCGCAGGGGAGGTGATAATTCACCCCTCCACTTT
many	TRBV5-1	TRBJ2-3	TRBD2	CASSERGVLTDTQYF	TGCGCCAGCAGCGAGCGGGGGGTCCTCACAGATACGCAGTATTTT
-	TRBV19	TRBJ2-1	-	CASSTTTYNEQFF	TGTGCCAGTAGTACGACTACTTACAATGAGCAGTTCTTC
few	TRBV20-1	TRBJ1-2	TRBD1	CSARGGGQGATYGYTF	TGCAGTGCTAGAGGTGGCGGGCAGGGGGCGACCTATGGCTACACCTTC
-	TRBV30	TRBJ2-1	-	CAWSGVIGRSSYNEQFF	TGTGCCTGGAGTGGAGTAATAGGACGTAGCTCCTACAATGAGCAGTTCTTC
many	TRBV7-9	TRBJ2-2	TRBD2	CASSSLAGGPPGTGELFF	TGTGCCAGCAGCTCCCTAGCGGGAGGGCCCCCGGGCACCGGGGAGCTGTTTTTT
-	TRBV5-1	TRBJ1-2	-	CASSLDPGTNYGYTF	TGCGCCAGCAGCTTGGACCCAGGCACTAACTATGGCTACACCTTC
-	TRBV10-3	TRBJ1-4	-	CAVSGGQSANEKLFF	TGTGCCGTCAGTGGGGGACAATCCGCTAATGAAAAACTGTTTTTT
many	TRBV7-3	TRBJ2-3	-	CASSLNPTLSTDTQYF	TGTGCCAGCAGCTTAAACCCCACCCTGAGCACAGATACGCAGTATTTT
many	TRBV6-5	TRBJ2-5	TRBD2	CASSYGVAGAETQYF	TGTGCCAGCAGTTACGGGGTAGCGGGAGCCGAGACCCAGTACTTC
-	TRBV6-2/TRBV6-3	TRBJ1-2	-	CASSYSYSYYGYTF	TGTGCCAGCAGTTACTCGTACAGCTACTATGGCTACACCTTC
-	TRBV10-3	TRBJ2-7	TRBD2	CAIRSGEGSYEQYF	TGTGCCATCCGTAGCGGGGAAGGGTCCTACGAGCAGTACTTC
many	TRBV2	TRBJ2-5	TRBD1	CASSDPDREETQYF	TGTGCCAGCAGTGATCCCGACAGGGAAGAGACCCAGTACTTC
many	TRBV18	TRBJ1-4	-	CASSPGAEGEKLFF	TGTGCCAGCTCACCAGGGGCCGAAGGAGAAAAACTGTTTTTT
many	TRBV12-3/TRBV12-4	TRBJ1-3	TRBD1	CASTPGGTFSGNTIYF	TGTGCCAGCACTCCAGGGGGCACTTTCTCTGGAAACACCATATATTTT
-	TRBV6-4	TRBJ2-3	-	CASSPGSTDTRYF	TGTGCCAGCAGTCCCGGCAGCACAGATACGCGGTATTTT
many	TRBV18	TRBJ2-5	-	CASSPQPGETQYF	TGTGCCAGCTCACCACAGCCCGGGGAGACCCAGTACTTC
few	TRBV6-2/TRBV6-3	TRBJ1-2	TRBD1	CASSTDRGAYGHTF	TGTGCCAGCAGTACGGACAGGGGGGCCTATGGCCACACCTTC
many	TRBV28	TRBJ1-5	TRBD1	CASSGGAGGYNQPQHF	TGTGCCAGCAGTGGGGGGGCAGGGGGCTACAATCAGCCCCAGCATTTT
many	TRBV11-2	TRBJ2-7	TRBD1	CASRGTGSYEQYF	TGTGCCAGCAGAGGGACAGGTTCCTACGAGCAGTACTTC
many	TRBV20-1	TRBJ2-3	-	CSARRGLHTDTQYF	TGCAGTGCTAGGCGCGGACTACATACAGATACGCAGTATTTT
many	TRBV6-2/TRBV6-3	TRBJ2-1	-	CASSSRAGGAYNEQFF	TGTGCCAGCAGTTCCCGCGCTGGCGGAGCCTACAATGAGCAGTTCTTC
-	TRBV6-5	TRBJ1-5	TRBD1	CASSPGQGKGNQPQHF	TGTGCCAGCAGCCCCGGACAGGGGAAAGGCAATCAGCCCCAGCATTTT
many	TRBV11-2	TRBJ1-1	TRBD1	CASSLAGDSEAFF	TGTGCCAGCAGCTTAGCGGGGGACAGTGAAGCTTTCTTT
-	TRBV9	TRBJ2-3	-	CASSVGGQDTQYF	TGTGCCAGCAGCGTAGGAGGGCAAGATACGCAGTATTTT
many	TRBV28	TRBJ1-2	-	CASSPAGSNYGYTF	TGTGCCAGCAGCCCCGCGGGGAGTAACTATGGCTACACCTTC
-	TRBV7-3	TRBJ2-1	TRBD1	CASSSDRGEQFF	TGTGCCAGCAGCTCTGACAGGGGTGAGCAGTTCTTC
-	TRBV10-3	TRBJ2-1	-	CAIRGSTEQFF	TGTGCCATCAGGGGGTCCACGGAGCAGTTCTTC
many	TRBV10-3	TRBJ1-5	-	CAISGSNSAGQPQHF	TGTGCCATCAGTGGATCAAACTCGGCGGGACAGCCCCAGCATTTT
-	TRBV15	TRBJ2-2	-	CATSSRDLNTGELFF	TGTGCCACCAGCTCTCGGGACTTGAACACCGGGGAGCTGTTTTTT
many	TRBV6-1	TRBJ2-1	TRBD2	CASSERQREGRREQFF	TGTGCCAGCAGTGAAAGGCAGCGGGAGGGAAGGAGGGAGCAGTTCTTC
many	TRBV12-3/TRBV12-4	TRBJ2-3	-	CASMPTSTDTQYF	TGTGCCAGCATGCCGACTAGCACAGATACGCAGTATTTT